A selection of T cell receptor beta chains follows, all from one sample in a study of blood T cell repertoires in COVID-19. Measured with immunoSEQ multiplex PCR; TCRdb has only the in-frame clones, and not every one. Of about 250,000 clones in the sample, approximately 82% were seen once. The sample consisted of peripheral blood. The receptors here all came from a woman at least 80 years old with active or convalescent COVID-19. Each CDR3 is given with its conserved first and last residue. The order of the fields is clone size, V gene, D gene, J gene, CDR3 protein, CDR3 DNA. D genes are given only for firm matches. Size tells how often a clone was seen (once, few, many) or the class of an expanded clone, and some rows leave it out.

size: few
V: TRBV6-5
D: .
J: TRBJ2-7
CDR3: CASRTGVTPAYEQYF
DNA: TGTGCCAGCAGAACAGGAGTAACTCCAGCCTACGAGCAGTACTTC

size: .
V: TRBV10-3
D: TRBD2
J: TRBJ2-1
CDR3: CAINSAGGTYNEQFF
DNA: TGTGCCATCAATTCCGCGGGAGGGACATACAATGAGCAGTTCTTC

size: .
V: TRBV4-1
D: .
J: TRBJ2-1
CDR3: CASSQERGVPSYNEQFF
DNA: TGCGCCAGCAGCCAAGAACGAGGCGTACCCTCCTACAATGAGCAGTTCTTC

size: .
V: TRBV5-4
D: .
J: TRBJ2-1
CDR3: CASSLTGVRDNEQFF
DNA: TGTGCCAGCAGCTTGACGGGGGTGAGGGATAATGAGCAGTTCTTC

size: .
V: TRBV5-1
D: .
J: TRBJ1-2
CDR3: CASSETGPYGYTF
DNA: TGCGCCAGCAGCGAAACAGGGCCCTATGGCTACACCTTC

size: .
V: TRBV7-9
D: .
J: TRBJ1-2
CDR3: CASSPQGSNYGYTF
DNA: TGTGCCAGCAGCCCCCAGGGGTCTAACTATGGCTACACCTTC

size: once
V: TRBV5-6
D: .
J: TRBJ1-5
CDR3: CASPRGGSNQPQHF
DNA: TGTGCCAGCCCCCGGGGGGGCAGCAATCAGCCCCAGCATTTT

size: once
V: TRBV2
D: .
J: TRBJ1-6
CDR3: CASSETYEGGPLHF
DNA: TGTGCCAGCAGTGAAACTTATGAGGGTGGGCCCCTCCACTTT

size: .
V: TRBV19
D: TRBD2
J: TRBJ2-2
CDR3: CASSPYRLAGVTGELFF
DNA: TGTGCCAGTAGTCCCTACCGACTAGCGGGAGTAACCGGGGAGCTGTTTTTT

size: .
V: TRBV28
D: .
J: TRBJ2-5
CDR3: CASSLAGASTQETQYF
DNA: TGTGCCAGCAGTTTAGCGGGGGCTAGTACCCAAGAGACCCAGTACTTC

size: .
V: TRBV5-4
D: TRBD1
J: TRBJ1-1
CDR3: CASSLGDREAFF
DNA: TGTGCCAGCAGCTTGGGGGACAGGGAAGCTTTCTTT

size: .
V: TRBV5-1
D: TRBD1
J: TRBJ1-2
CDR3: CASTRDRASYGYTF
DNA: TGCGCCAGCACCCGGGACAGAGCCTCCTATGGCTACACCTTC

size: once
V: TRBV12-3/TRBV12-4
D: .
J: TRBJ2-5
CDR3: CASSVGGGPQYF
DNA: TGTGCCAGCAGTGTCGGGGGTGGTCCCCAGTACTTC

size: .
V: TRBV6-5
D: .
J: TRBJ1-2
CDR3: CASSYSDRSGGYTF
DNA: TGTGCCAGCAGTTACTCCGACAGATCCGGTGGCTACACCTTC

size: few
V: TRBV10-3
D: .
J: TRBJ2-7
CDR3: CAISESGGEVYEQYF
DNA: TGTGCCATCAGTGAGTCAGGGGGGGAGGTTTACGAGCAGTACTTC

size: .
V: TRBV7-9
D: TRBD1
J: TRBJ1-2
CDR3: CASSPWTGAPSGYTF
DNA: TGTGCCAGCAGCCCCTGGACAGGAGCCCCTTCTGGCTACACCTTC

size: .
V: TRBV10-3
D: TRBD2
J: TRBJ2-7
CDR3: CAISEMTGGYEQYF
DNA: TGTGCCATCAGTGAAATGACGGGGGGCTACGAGCAGTACTTC

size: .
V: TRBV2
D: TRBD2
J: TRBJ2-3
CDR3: CASSGLAVTDTQYF
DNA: TGTGCCAGCAGCGGACTAGCGGTCACAGATACGCAGTATTTT

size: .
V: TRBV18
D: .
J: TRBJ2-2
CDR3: CASSPTKNTGELFF
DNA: TGTGCCAGCTCACCAACTAAGAACACCGGGGAGCTGTTTTTT

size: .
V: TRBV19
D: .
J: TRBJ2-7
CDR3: CASRKTGTAWDNYEQYF
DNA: TGTGCCAGTAGAAAAACCGGGACTGCCTGGGATAACTACGAGCAGTACTTC

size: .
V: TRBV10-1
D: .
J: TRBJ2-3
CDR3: CASSESYSDTQYF
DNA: TGCGCCAGCAGTGAGTCGTATTCAGATACGCAGTATTTT

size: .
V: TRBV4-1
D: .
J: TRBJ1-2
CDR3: CASSPQQGSYGYTF
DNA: TGCGCCAGCAGCCCTCAACAGGGAAGCTATGGCTACACCTTC

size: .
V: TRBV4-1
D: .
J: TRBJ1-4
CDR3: CASSQDGQNNEKLFF
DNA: TGCGCCAGCAGCCAAGACGGACAGAATAATGAAAAACTGTTTTTT

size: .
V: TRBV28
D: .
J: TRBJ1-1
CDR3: CASTPGLMNTEAFF
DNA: TGTGCCAGCACACCGGGACTGATGAACACTGAAGCTTTCTTT

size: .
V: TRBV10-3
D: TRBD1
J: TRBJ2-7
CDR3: CAISGRQGIAYEQYF
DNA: TGTGCCATCAGTGGGAGACAGGGGATCGCCTACGAGCAGTACTTC

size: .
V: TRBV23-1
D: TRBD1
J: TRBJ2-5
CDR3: CASSQTDRGGETQYF
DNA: TGCGCCAGCAGTCAGACTGACAGGGGAGGAGAGACCCAGTACTTC

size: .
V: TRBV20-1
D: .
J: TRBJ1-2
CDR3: CSARREGGYTF
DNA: TGCAGTGCCAGGAGGGAGGGTGGCTACACCTTC

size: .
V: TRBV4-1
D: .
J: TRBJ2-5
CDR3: CASSQDFRQQETQYF
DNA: TGCGCCAGCAGCCAAGATTTTAGACAGCAAGAGACCCAGTACTTC

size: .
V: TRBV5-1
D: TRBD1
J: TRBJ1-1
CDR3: CASSLQGTAEAFF
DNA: TGCGCCAGCAGCTTACAGGGGACCGCTGAAGCTTTCTTT

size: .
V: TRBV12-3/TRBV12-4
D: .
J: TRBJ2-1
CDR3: CASSVREQFF
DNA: TGTGCCAGCAGCGTCAGGGAGCAGTTCTTC

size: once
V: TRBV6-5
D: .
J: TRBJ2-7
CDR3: CASRAGQLYEQYF
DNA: TGTGCCAGCAGGGCCGGACAGCTCTACGAGCAGTACTTC

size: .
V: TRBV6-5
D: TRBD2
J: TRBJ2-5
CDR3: CASSRDYIETQYF
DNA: TGTGCCAGCAGCCGGGACTATATAGAGACCCAGTACTTC

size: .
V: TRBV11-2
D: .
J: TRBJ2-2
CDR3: CASSFVTRTGELFF
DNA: TGTGCCAGCAGCTTCGTTACTCGCACCGGGGAGCTGTTTTTT

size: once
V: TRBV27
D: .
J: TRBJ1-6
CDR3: CATTASGILVSPLHF
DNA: TGTGCCACCACGGCAAGCGGGATTTTGGTTTCACCCCTCCACTTT

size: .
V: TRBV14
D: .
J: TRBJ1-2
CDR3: CASSQTWTADGYTF
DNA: TGTGCCAGCAGCCAGACTTGGACAGCCGATGGCTACACCTTC

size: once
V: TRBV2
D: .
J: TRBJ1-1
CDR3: CASKNPGSTEAFF
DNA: TGTGCCAGCAAGAACCCGGGGTCCACTGAAGCTTTCTTT

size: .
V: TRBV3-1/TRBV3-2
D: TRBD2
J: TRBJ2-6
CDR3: CASSAFGLAGGSGANVLTF
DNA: TGTGCCAGCAGCGCCTTCGGACTAGCGGGGGGGTCTGGGGCCAACGTCCTGACTTTC

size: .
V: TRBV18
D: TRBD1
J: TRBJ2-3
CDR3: CASSPGQGHTDTQYF
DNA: TGTGCCAGCTCACCGGGACAGGGACACACAGATACGCAGTATTTT

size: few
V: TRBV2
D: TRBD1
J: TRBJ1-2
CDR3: CARKTGMGKYYGYTF
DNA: TGTGCCAGGAAGACAGGGATGGGGAAATATTATGGCTACACCTTC

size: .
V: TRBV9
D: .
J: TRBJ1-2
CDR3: CASSVATMGSPGGYTF
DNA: TGTGCCAGCAGCGTAGCTACAATGGGCAGCCCGGGGGGCTACACCTTC

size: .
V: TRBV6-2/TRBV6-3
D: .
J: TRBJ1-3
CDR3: CASSRDRLSGNTIYF
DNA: TGTGCCAGCAGCCGCGACAGGCTCTCTGGAAACACCATATATTTT

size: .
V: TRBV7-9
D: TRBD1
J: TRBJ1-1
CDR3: CASSVTTGAGTEAFF
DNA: TGTGCCAGCAGCGTTACGACAGGGGCGGGAACTGAAGCTTTCTTT

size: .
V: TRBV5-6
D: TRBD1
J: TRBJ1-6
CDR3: CASRRTGAALNNSPLHF
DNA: TGTGCCAGCAGACGGACAGGGGCCGCCCTAAATAATTCACCCCTCCACTTT

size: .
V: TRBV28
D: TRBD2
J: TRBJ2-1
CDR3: CASRKTSGFSYNEQFF
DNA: TGTGCCAGCAGAAAAACTAGCGGATTCTCCTACAATGAGCAGTTCTTC

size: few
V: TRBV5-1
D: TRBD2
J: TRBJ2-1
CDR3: CASSLAAGGLYNEQFF
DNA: TGCGCCAGCAGCTTGGCAGCGGGGGGGTTATACAATGAGCAGTTCTTC

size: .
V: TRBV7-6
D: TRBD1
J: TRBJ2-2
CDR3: CASSHTGTGTTGELFF
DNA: TGTGCCAGCAGCCACACGGGGACAGGGACGACCGGGGAGCTGTTTTTT

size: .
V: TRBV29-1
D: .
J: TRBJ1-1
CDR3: CSVEVPGPTEAFF
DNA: TGCAGCGTTGAAGTGCCGGGTCCCACTGAAGCTTTCTTT

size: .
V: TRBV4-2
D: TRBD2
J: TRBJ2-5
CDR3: CASSRGTSGDQETQYF
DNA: TGTGCCAGCAGCCGAGGGACTAGCGGGGATCAAGAGACCCAGTACTTC